This T cell receptor beta chain was retrieved from a study of cytomegalovirus exposure and HLA in healthy donors. Overall study context: Within the Caucasian-associated ancestry cluster were about 81% of the 398 genotyped donors.

Primers for the PCR totalled 60 Vbeta and 13 Jbeta. Profiled with immunoSEQ multiplex PCR; TCRdb holds only in-frame clones, not every one. The table records 150,000 or so clones, roughly 85% of them present only once. The V gene's germline CDR1 is SGHDN and CDR2 FVKESK. There are 16 residues in the CDR3. Between the trimmed V and J ends, which lost 4 bases and 3 bases, there was a span of 18 bases. The sample was PBMCs. The chain carries TRBV14 and TRBJ2-5, with D perhaps matching TRBD2 (5 bases). The source of this sequence is a man aged 30 to 39 in good health and CMV-seronegative. The CDR3 protein is CASSRLTLRAEETQYF. The CDR3 bases are TGTGCCAGCAGCCGCCTCACGTTGCGGGCAGAAGAGACCCAGTACTTC.